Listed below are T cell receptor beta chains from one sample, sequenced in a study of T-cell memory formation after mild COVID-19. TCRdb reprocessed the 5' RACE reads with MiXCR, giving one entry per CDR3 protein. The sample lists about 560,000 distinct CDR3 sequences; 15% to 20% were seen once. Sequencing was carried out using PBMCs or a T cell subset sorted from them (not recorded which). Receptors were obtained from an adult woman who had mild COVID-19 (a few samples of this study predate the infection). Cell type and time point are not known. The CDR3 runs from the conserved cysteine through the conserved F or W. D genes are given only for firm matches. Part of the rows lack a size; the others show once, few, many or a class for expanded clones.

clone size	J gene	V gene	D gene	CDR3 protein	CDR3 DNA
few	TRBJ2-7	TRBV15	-	CATSRRTDSYEQYF	TGTGCCACCAGCCGAAGGACAGACTCCTACGAGCAGTACTTC
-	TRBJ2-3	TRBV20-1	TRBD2	CSAVNEGGLARSTDTQYF	TGCAGTGCCGTGAATGAAGGTGGACTAGCGCGAAGCACAGATACGCAGTATTTT
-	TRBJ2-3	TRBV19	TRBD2	CASSIWASGKDTQYF	TGTGCCAGTAGTATTTGGGCTAGCGGGAAAGATACGCAGTATTTT
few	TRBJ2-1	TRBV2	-	CASRPGREQFF	TGTGCCAGCAGGCCAGGGCGGGAGCAGTTCTTC
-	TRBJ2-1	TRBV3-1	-	CASRGNFEQFF	TGTGCCAGCCGTGGCAATTTTGAGCAGTTCTTC
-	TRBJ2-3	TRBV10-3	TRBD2	CAVSPGRDADTQYF	TGTGCCGTCTCCCCTGGGAGGGACGCAGATACGCAGTATTTT
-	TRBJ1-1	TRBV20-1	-	CSLQRGTEAFF	TGCAGCCTCCAAAGGGGGACTGAAGCTTTCTTT
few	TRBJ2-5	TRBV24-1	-	CATSDLLRDGQETQYF	TGTGCCACCAGTGATTTGCTGCGGGACGGCCAAGAGACCCAGTACTTC
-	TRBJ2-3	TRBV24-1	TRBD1	CATSDLDRTGGTDTQYF	TGTGCCACCAGTGATCTCGACCGGACAGGGGGCACAGATACGCAGTATTTT
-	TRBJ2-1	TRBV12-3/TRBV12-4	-	CASGSSGINEQFF	TGTGCCAGCGGGAGTTCCGGGATCAATGAGCAGTTCTTC
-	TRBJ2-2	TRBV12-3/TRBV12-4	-	CASFAGAFANTGELFF	TGTGCCAGCTTCGCCGGGGCCTTCGCGAACACCGGGGAGCTGTTTTTT
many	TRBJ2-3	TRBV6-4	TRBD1	CASSAQGAGDTQYF	TGTGCCAGCAGTGCCCAGGGGGCAGGAGATACGCAGTATTTT
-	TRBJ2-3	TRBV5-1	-	CASSLEPTRTDTQYF	TGCGCCAGCAGTTTGGAACCCACCCGCACAGATACGCAGTATTTT
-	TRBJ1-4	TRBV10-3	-	CATSWSAEGQKLFF	TGTGCCACCTCTTGGTCTGCTGAGGGGCAGAAACTGTTTTTT
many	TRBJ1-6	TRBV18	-	CASSPGREAGSPLHF	TGTGCCAGCTCACCCGGGAGGGAAGCCGGTTCACCCCTCCACTTT
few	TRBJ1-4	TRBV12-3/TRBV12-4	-	CASSLGVKLFF	TGTGCCAGCAGTTTAGGCGTAAAACTGTTTTTT
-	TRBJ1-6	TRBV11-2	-	CASSLYGGSYNSPLHF	TGTGCCAGCAGCTTATACGGGGGCTCCTATAATTCACCCCTCCACTTT
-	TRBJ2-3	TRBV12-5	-	CASGLNTDTQYF	TGTGCTAGTGGTCTAAACACAGATACGCAGTATTTT